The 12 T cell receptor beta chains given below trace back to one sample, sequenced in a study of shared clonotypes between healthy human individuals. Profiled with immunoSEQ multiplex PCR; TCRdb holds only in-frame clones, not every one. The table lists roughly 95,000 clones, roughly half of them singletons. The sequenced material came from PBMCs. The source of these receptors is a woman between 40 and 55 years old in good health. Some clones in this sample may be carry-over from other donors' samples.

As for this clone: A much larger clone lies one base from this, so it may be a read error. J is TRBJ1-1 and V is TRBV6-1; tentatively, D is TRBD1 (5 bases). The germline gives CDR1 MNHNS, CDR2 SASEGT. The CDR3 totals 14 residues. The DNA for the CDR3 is TGTGCCAGCGGTGAAAGGGGCTCGACCCTGGGAGCTTTCTTT. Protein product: CASGERGSTLGAFF.

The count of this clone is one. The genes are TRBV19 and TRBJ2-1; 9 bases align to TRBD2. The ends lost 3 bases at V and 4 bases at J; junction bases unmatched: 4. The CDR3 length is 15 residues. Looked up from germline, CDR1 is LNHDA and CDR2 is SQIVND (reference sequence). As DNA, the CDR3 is TGTGCCAGTAGTATTCCGGGACTAGCTTACAATGAGCAGTTCTTC. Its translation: CASSIPGLAYNEQFF.

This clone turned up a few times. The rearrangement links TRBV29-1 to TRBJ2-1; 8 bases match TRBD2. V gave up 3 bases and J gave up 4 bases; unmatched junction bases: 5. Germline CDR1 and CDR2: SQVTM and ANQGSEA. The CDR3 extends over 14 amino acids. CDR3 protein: CSVELAGRYNEQFF. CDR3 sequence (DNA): TGCAGCGTTGAGTTAGCGGGACGATACAATGAGCAGTTCTTC.

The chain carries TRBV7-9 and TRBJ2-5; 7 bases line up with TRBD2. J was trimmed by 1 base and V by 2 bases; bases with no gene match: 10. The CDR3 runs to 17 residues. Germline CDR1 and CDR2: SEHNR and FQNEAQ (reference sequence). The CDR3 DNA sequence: TGTGCCAGCAGCTTATATATTGGGGCTAGCGGCCAAGAGACCCAGTACTTC. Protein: CASSLYIGASGQETQYF.

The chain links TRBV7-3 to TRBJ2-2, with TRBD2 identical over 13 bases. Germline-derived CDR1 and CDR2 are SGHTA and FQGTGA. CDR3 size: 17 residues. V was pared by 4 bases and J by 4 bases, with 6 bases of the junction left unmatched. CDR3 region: CASSSLTSGRRTGELFF. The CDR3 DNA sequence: TGTGCCAGCAGCTCTTTGACTAGCGGGAGGCGCACCGGGGAGCTGTTTTTT.

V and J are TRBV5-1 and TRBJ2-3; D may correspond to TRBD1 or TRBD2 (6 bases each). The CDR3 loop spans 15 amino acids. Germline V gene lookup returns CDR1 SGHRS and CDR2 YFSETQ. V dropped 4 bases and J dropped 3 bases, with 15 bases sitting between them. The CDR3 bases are TGCGCCAGCAGCGCCGGGGGCACAATGACAGATACGCAGTATTTT. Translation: CASSAGGTMTDTQYF.

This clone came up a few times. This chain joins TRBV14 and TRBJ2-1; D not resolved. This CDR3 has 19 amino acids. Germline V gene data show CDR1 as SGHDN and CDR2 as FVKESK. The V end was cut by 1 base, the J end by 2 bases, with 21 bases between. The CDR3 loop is CASSQGVPAPGKTYNEQFF. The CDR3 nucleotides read TGTGCCAGCAGCCAAGGTGTTCCGGCTCCCGGTAAAACCTACAATGAGCAGTTCTTC.

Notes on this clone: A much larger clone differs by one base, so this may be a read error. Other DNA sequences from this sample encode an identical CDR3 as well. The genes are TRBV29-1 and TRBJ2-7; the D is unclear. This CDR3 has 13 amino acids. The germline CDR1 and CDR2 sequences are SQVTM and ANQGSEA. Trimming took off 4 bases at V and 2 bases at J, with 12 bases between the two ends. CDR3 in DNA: TGCAGCGTTGGCATGGCGGCCACCTACGAGCAGTACTTC. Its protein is CSVGMAATYEQYF.

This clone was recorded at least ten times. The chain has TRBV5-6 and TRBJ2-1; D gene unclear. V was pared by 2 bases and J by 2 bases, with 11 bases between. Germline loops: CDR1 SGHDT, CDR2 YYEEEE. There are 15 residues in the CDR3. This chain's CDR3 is CASSFRQNAYNEQFF. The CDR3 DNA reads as TGTGCCAGCAGCTTCCGGCAGAACGCCTACAATGAGCAGTTCTTC.

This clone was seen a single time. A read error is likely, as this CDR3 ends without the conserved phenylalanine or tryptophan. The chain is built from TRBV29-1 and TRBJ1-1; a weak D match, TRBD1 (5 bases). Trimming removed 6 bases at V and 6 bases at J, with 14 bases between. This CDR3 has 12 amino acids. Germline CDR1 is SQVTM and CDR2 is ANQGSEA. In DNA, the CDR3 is TGCAGCGTCGGGGACGGCCCGGCTGAAGCTTTCCTT. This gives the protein CSVGDGPAEAFL.

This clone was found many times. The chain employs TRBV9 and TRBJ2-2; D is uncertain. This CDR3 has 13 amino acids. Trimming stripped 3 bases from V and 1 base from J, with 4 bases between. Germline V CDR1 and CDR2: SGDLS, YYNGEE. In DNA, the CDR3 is TGTGCCAGCAGCGAATTGAACACCGGGGAGCTGTTTTTT. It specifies CASSELNTGELFF.

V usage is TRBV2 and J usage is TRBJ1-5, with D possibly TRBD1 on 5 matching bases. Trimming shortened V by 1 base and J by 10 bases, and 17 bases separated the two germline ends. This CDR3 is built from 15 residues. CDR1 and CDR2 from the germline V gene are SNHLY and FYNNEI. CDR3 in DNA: TGTGCCAGCAGTGAAGACACAGGTCTGTGGGGACCCCAGCATTTT. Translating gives CASSEDTGLWGPQHF.